The rows below give T cell receptor beta chains drawn from one sample of a study of Ad26.COV2.S vaccination and SARS-CoV-2 variants. Method: immunoSEQ multiplex PCR; TCRdb's copy keeps in-frame clones and lacks some. The profile shows about 400,000 clones, approximately 91% of them singletons. The sample in question was peripheral blood, obtained in a trial of Ad26.COV2.S vaccine versus placebo. The receptors were sampled from a person aged 18-65 years who received the Ad26.COV2.S COVID-19 vaccine or a placebo. Each CDR3 is given with its conserved first and last residue. The D gene is left open where the match is weak. The listing skips clone size in some rows; elsewhere it reads once, few, many or a size class.

size: .; V: TRBV19; D: .; J: TRBJ1-5; DNA: TGTGCCAGTAGTGTCCCTCGGGACTCTAGGGGGAATCAGCCCCAGCATTTT; CDR3: CASSVPRDSRGNQPQHF
size: .; V: TRBV4-2; D: .; J: TRBJ1-2; DNA: TGTGCCAGCAGCCAAGATCAGCAGGGGTTCTATGGCTACACCTTC; CDR3: CASSQDQQGFYGYTF
size: .; V: TRBV2; D: TRBD2; J: TRBJ2-3; DNA: TGTGCCAGCAGTGACCGACTAGCGGGCAGCACAGATACGCAGTATTTT; CDR3: CASSDRLAGSTDTQYF
size: .; V: TRBV5-1; D: .; J: TRBJ2-1; DNA: TGCGCCAGCTCCCCGTGGGGGGAGAGTCACAATGAGCAGTTCTTC; CDR3: CASSPWGESHNEQFF
size: .; V: TRBV6-5; D: .; J: TRBJ2-1; DNA: TGTGCCAGCAGTTCCAGGCCCGGGCTACTGAATGAGCAGTTCTTC; CDR3: CASSSRPGLLNEQFF
size: .; V: TRBV19; D: .; J: TRBJ2-1; DNA: TGTGCCAGTAGTATAGTTCAAGACTCCAATGAGCAGTTCTTC; CDR3: CASSIVQDSNEQFF
size: .; V: TRBV7-9; D: TRBD2; J: TRBJ2-1; DNA: TGTGCCAGCAGCATCTTTAGCGGGAGGGCCCCCAATGAGCAGTTCTTC; CDR3: CASSIFSGRAPNEQFF
size: once; V: TRBV7-2; D: .; J: TRBJ2-6; DNA: TGTGCCAGCGGAGCCTCTGGGGCCAACGTCCTGACTTTC; CDR3: CASGASGANVLTF
size: .; V: TRBV4-3; D: .; J: TRBJ2-1; DNA: TGCGCCAGCAGCCAAGTGGGGAGCTCCTACAATGAGCAGTTCTTC; CDR3: CASSQVGSSYNEQFF
size: .; V: TRBV19; D: .; J: TRBJ1-1; DNA: TGTGCCAGTAGTATAACCCCGGGGGGGCGCGACACTGAAGCTTTCTTT; CDR3: CASSITPGGRDTEAFF
size: .; V: TRBV19; D: .; J: TRBJ1-2; DNA: TGTGCCAGTAGTCCAGACCCGGCCAGAGCTAACTATGGCTACACCTTC; CDR3: CASSPDPARANYGYTF
size: once; V: TRBV19; D: .; J: TRBJ1-1; DNA: TGTGCCAGTAGTCTATTGGAGAACACTGAAGCTTTCTTT; CDR3: CASSLLENTEAFF
size: .; V: TRBV24-1; D: .; J: TRBJ1-5; DNA: TGTGCCACCAGTGGGCCAGGCCGCAATCAGCCCCAGCATTTT; CDR3: CATSGPGRNQPQHF
size: .; V: TRBV3-1/TRBV3-2; D: TRBD1; J: TRBJ1-5; DNA: TGTGCCAGCAGTCAGGGGGGACACAACAATCAGCCCCAGCATTTT; CDR3: CASSQGGHNNQPQHF
size: .; V: TRBV7-9; D: .; J: TRBJ1-2; DNA: TGTGCCAGCAGCCGGCGGGAGGGGCTAATTAACTATGGCTACACCTTC; CDR3: CASSRREGLINYGYTF
size: .; V: TRBV4-2; D: .; J: TRBJ2-5; DNA: TGTGCCAGCAGCCAAGGTGGTGTCGGGAAGGAGGCCCAAGAGACCCAGTACTTC; CDR3: CASSQGGVGKEAQETQYF
size: .; V: TRBV9; D: TRBD1; J: TRBJ1-1; DNA: TGTGCCAGCAGCGTAGCCGGGACAGGGAAGACTGAAGCTTTCTTT; CDR3: CASSVAGTGKTEAFF
size: .; V: TRBV4-2; D: TRBD1; J: TRBJ1-6; DNA: TGTGCCAGCAGCCGGACAGGGGGACGAGATAATTCACCCCTCCACTTT; CDR3: CASSRTGGRDNSPLHF
size: .; V: TRBV7-9; D: .; J: TRBJ1-1; DNA: TGTGCCAGCAGCCCCCTGAAGCGATATGAAGCTTTCTTT; CDR3: CASSPLKRYEAFF
size: .; V: TRBV5-8; D: .; J: TRBJ2-3; DNA: TGTGCCAGCAGCTTAAGTATTGGCTGGACAGATACGCAGTATTTT; CDR3: CASSLSIGWTDTQYF